This record covers a single T cell receptor beta chain. Antigen specificity is unknown. The data originate from a study of CD8 T cells in ankylosing spondylitis. Library preparation for TCR beta used quantitative 5'-RACE with molecular barcodes. TCRdb ran MiXCR on the 5' RACE reads and lists one entry per CDR3 protein. The table includes over 700,000 distinct CDR3 sequences, around 19% detected once. Points from the study as a whole: The clones that were linked to disease were reported to be significantly enriched in matched synovial fluid samples from ankylosing spondylitis patients. Ankylosing spondylitis blood appeared to be characterized by a TCR beta motif of under 10 highly homologous variants. Disease-linked clones were found to be CD8+ and relatively rare in peripheral blood. Both synovial fluid and blood in reactive arthritis had previously been reported to carry some motif variants.

The germline V gene has CDR1 SEHNR and CDR2 FQNEAQ (reference sequence). This CDR3 has 15 amino acids. V lost 11 bases to trimming and J lost 1 base, with 17 bases between them. The genes are TRBV7-9 and TRBJ2-2; possible D gene TRBD1, 7 bases. This sequence was found in a male donor with ankylosing spondylitis. The sequenced material came from blood, either unsorted or a sorted T cell fraction (not recorded which). The DNA of the CDR3 is TGTGCCGAGGGTAGCGGACAGGTGAACACCGGGGAGCTGTTTTTT. It codes for CAEGSGQVNTGELFF.